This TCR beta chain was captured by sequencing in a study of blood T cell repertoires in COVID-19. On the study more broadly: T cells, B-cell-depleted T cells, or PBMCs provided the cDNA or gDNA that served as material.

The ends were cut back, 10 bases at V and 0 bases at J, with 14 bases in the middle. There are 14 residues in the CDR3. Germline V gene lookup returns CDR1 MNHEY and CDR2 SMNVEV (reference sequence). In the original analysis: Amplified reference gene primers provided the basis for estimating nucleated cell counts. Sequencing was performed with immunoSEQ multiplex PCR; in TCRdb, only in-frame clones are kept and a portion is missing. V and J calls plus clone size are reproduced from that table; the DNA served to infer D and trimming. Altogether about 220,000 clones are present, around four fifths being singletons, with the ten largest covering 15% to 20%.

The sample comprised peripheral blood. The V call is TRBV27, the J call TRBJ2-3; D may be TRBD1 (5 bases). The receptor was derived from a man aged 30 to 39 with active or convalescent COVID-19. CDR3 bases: TGTGCCACCTCAGGGCTACTTAGCACAGATACGCAGTATTTT. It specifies CATSGLLSTDTQYF.